This T cell receptor beta chain was retrieved from a study of cytomegalovirus exposure and HLA in healthy donors. A word on this clone: As yet, its antigen is unknown.

Whole-study results and caveats: Reported performance of the classifier showed diagnosis of cytomegalovirus status with high specificity and sensitivity. Later genetic work tied a missense DCLRE1C variant to beta-chain V and J trimming. An assumption of roughly uniform sequencing depth across donors underlay the presence/absence analyses. Among TCR beta chains, those listed as cytomegalovirus-associated numbered more than 150.

PCR primers comprised 60 Vbeta and 13 Jbeta primers. The repertoire was sequenced with immunoSEQ multiplex PCR; TCRdb's copy has only in-frame clones and lacks some. The sample has about 120,000 clones; approximately 81% are singletons. With 2 bases removed from V and 5 bases from J, the gap between germline ends came to 9 bases. This CDR3 comprises 14 residues. Germline-derived CDR1 and CDR2 are MGHDK and SYGVNS. The V call is TRBV25-1, the J call TRBJ1-4; perhaps TRBD1 as D (6 bases). Input material: PBMCs. This receptor was identified in a man between 18 and 29 years old in good health and CMV-seronegative. The CDR3 here is CASSEDRPNEKLFF. In nucleotides, the CDR3 is TGTGCCAGCAGTGAAGACAGGCCGAATGAAAAACTGTTTTTT.